The next 28 T cell receptor beta chains were all read from a single sample in a study of regulatory T cells in long-lasting Graves disease. Arm-PCR with iRepertoire HTBI primers amplified the CDR3 regions for these TCR beta libraries. MiXCR, run by TCRdb on the multiplex PCR reads, gives a single entry per CDR3 protein. The sample yields 250,000 to 300,000 distinct CDR3 sequences, 15% to 20% seen once. Time point of the sample: newly diagnosed GD, antithyroid drugs for less than 3 months. The TCR library was made from RNA extracted from PBMCs. These data were likewise used in another study, on T cells in Graves' hyperthyroidism and ophthalmopathy.

The sample in question was peripheral blood mononuclear cells (PBMCs), obtained at new diagnosis, from a patient treated with antithyroid drugs. These receptors were taken from a woman in her thirties with Graves disease.

This clonotype was counted ten times or more. This chain links TRBV6-1 with TRBJ1-5; D unclear. The germline CDR1 and CDR2 sequences are MNHNS and SASEGT. This CDR3 has 14 amino acids. The germline V and J ends were trimmed by 1 base and 1 base, with 5 bases remaining between them. The CDR3 reads CASSEGRSNQPQHF. In nucleotides, the CDR3 is TGTGCCAGCAGTGAAGGACGGAGCAATCAGCCCCAGCATTTT.

With respect to this clonotype: A much larger clone is a single base away; this may be a read error. The chain is built from TRBV5-6 and TRBJ2-7; no clear D. The V gene lost 5 bases and the J gene lost 2 bases, with 11 bases spanning the gap. CDR1 SGHDT and CDR2 YYEEEE come from the germline V gene. CDR3 length equals 13 residues. CDR3 sequence reads: CASRVGRTYEQYF. As DNA, the CDR3 is TGTGCCAGCAGGGTTGGACGTACCTACGAGCAGTACTTC. Filled out from reference TRBV5-6 and TRBJ2-7, the complete variable domain reads DAGVTQSPTHLIKTRGQQVTLRCSPKSGHDTVSWYQQALGQGPQFIFQYYEEEERQRGNFPDRFSGHQFPNYSSELNVNALLLGDSALYLCASRVGRTYEQYFGPGTRLTVT.

This clonotype was detected a few times. The V gene is TRBV19, the J gene TRBJ1-2, with 8 positions matching TRBD1. CDR1 LNHDA and CDR2 SQIVND come from the germline V gene (reference sequence). The CDR3 spans 14 residues. Trimming removed 5 bases from V and 6 bases from J; junction bases left unmatched: 8. The CDR3, as DNA: TGTGCCAGTAGTGTCGACAGGGGCTTTAATGGCTACACCTTC. It translates to CASSVDRGFNGYTF.

This clonotype was detected ten times or more. This chain connects TRBV7-9 to TRBJ1-1; 8 positions match TRBD1. With 4 bases clipped from V and 1 base from J, the junction kept 8 bases outside the gene matches. The germline gives CDR1 SEHNR, CDR2 FQNEAQ (reference sequence). This CDR3 is 16 amino acids long. CDR3: CASSSGPGTGNTEAFF. DNA for the CDR3: TGTGCCAGCAGCTCAGGTCCCGGGACAGGGAACACTGAAGCTTTCTTT.

This clonotype was observed at least ten times. The chain uses TRBV4-1 and TRBJ1-5; 7 nucleotides match TRBD1. Per germline, CDR1 MGHRA and CDR2 YSYEKL. J lost 7 bases, V lost 2 bases, and 2 bases had no gene match. This CDR3 has 13 residues. CDR3 bases: TGCGCCAGCAGCCAATGGACAGGACAGCCCCAGCATTTT. This codes for CASSQWTGQPQHF.

This clonotype was counted a few times. J is TRBJ2-2 and V is TRBV20-1; 10 bases are shared with TRBD1. The CDR3 spans 15 residues. Germline V gene sequence: CDR1 DFQATT, CDR2 SNEGSKA (reference sequence). Trimming took 3 bases from V and 6 from J; bases not matched to a gene: 7. In DNA form, the CDR3 reads TGCAGTGCTAGGTCTGGACAGGGGGACCCCGGGGAGCTGTTTTTT. It yields the protein CSARSGQGDPGELFF.

With respect to this clonotype: One base away lies a much larger clone, so this may be a sequencing read error. The chain carries TRBV12-3 or TRBV12-4 and TRBJ2-7; TRBD1 aligns across 9 bases. This CDR3 comprises 11 residues. CDR3 in DNA: TGTGCCAACAGTTTGGCCGGGACAGGGAGCTTC. Translated, it gives CANSLAGTGSF.

This clonotype has just a few counts. CDR3 sequence reads: CASSLTLAGGLGEQFF. As DNA, the CDR3 is TGTGCCAGCAGCTTAACGTTAGCGGGGGGGCTTGGTGAGCAGTTCTTC. The chain couples TRBV7-3 to TRBJ2-3, with 11 positions matching TRBD2. The end of the DNA aligns better with TRBJ2-1, so the J call may be wrong. Germline V lookup: CDR1 SGHTA, CDR2 FQGTGA. The CDR3 extends over 16 amino acids.

This clonotype was detected ten times or more. V is TRBV11-2 and J is TRBJ2-3, with 9 bases lining up with TRBD2. Germline CDR1 and CDR2: SGHAT and FQNNGV. Trimming removed 5 bases from V and 5 bases from J; junction bases left unmatched: 17. The CDR3 extends over 18 amino acids. The CDR3 region is CASSRIGARGGAGDTQYF. CDR3 DNA: TGTGCCAGCAGCCGCATTGGGGCCCGCGGGGGGGCGGGAGATACGCAGTATTTT.

This clonotype was seen only a few times. The J gene is TRBJ1-1, the V gene TRBV19; weak D call: TRBD1 (6 bases). V lost 6 bases to trimming and J lost 11 bases, with 25 bases between them. Per the germline V gene, CDR1 is LNHDA and CDR2 is SQIVND (reference sequence). The CDR3 runs 15 residues. The CDR3 DNA reads TGTGCCAGTAGCCTTATTTGGACAGAGGGATTTGGGGCTTTCTTT. It codes for CASSLIWTEGFGAFF.

This clonotype was detected a few times. The gene calls are TRBV19 and TRBJ2-1; D is perhaps TRBD1 (6 bases). The CDR3 has 14 amino acids. CDR1 and CDR2 from the germline V gene are LNHDA and SQIVND (reference sequence). V lost 6 bases to trimming and J lost 7 bases, with 16 bases between them. This CDR3 is CASSLTGSVNEQFF. The CDR3 DNA is TGTGCCAGTAGCCTAACAGGGTCTGTGAATGAGCAGTTCTTC.

In this sample, this clonotype turned up many times. This sequence joins TRBV7-9 and TRBJ2-1; 10 nucleotides agree with TRBD1. J was trimmed by 2 bases and V by 6 bases; bases with no gene match: 4. The CDR3 is 15 amino acids. The germline V gene has CDR1 SEHNR and CDR2 FQNEAQ (reference sequence). The CDR3 DNA sequence: TGTGCCAGCAGGTACGGGACAGGGGCCTACAATGAGCAGTTCTTC. Translation: CASRYGTGAYNEQFF.

This clonotype was recorded many times. The chain is built from TRBV9 and TRBJ1-1, with D perhaps TRBD1 (5 bases). The V end lost 4 bases, the J end lost 2 bases, and 12 bases lay between the germline ends. The CDR3 is 14 amino acids. Germline CDR1 reads SGDLS; CDR2 reads YYNGEE. The CDR3 DNA reads TGTGCCAGCAGCTATGGGGCCCAAAACACTGAAGCTTTCTTT. Amino acid sequence: CASSYGAQNTEAFF.

This clonotype was detected many times. The chain joins TRBV2 to TRBJ1-1, with unresolved D. The CDR3 runs 13 residues. Germline-derived CDR1 and CDR2 are SNHLY and FYNNEI. V was trimmed by 1 base and J by 4 bases, leaving 7 bases between them. CDR3 nucleotides: TGTGCCAGCAGTGAAGGGTATCGCACTGAAGCTTTCTTT. Protein product: CASSEGYRTEAFF.

This clonotype was seen repeatedly, ten times or more. The chain employs TRBV5-1 and TRBJ2-2; D may match TRBD1 or TRBD2 (5 bases each). CDR3 size: 16 residues. Germline-derived CDR1 and CDR2 are SGHRS and YFSETQ. Trimming pared 5 bases from V and 6 bases from J, leaving 20 bases between. The CDR3 loop reads CASRSRTGTAAGELFF. Here the CDR3 DNA reads TGCGCCAGCAGGTCCAGAACCGGGACCGCAGCCGGGGAGCTGTTTTTT. Full variable domain (remainder filled in from reference TRBV5-1 and TRBJ2-2): KAGVTQTPRYLIKTRGQQVTLSCSPISGHRSVSWYQQTPGQGLQFLFEYFSETQRNKGNFPGRFSGRQFSNSRSEMNVSTLELGDSALYLCASRSRTGTAAGELFFGEGSRLTVL.

This clonotype was counted many times. The J gene is TRBJ1-2, the V gene TRBV7-9; D gene uncertain. V lost 1 base and J lost 8, with 11 bases in between. Germline CDR1 and CDR2: SEHNR and FQNEAQ (reference sequence). The CDR3 is 13 residues long. The CDR3 here is CASSLGSTEGYTF. The CDR3 DNA is TGTGCCAGCAGCTTAGGCTCGACGGAGGGCTACACCTTC.

This clonotype came up once. The chain links TRBV27 to TRBJ2-3, with D unresolved. CDR3 length: 16 residues. V was trimmed by 2 bases and J by 1 base, leaving 13 bases between them. Per the germline V gene, CDR1 is MNHEY and CDR2 is SMNVEV (reference sequence). In nucleotides, the CDR3 is TGTGCCAGCAGTTTAACTTACCGGGTAGGCACAGATACGCAGTATTTT. Protein sequence: CASSLTYRVGTDTQYF.

The sample holds many counts of this clonotype. J is TRBJ2-7 and V is TRBV3-1; D gene unclear. CDR1 and CDR2 from the germline V gene are LGHDT and YNNKEL (reference sequence). This CDR3 is 11 amino acids long. V gave up 5 bases and J gave up 4 bases, with 6 bases separating them. Here the CDR3 DNA reads TGTGCCAGCAGCGGGTCTTACGAGCAGTACTTC. This codes for CASSGSYEQYF.

This clonotype showed up just once. A much larger clone lies one base from this, so it may be a read error. This chain connects TRBV7-9 to TRBJ1-6; D is unresolved. CDR1 is SEHNR, CDR2 FQNEAQ, per germline (reference sequence). The CDR3 consists of 15 residues. Between the trimmed V and J ends, which lost 3 bases and 3 bases, there was a span of 9 bases. The CDR3 nucleotides read TGTGCCAGCAGCTTTTTCGGGGACTATAATTCACCCCTCCACTTT. Translated: CASSFFGDYNSPLHF. The full variable domain, completed using reference TRBV7-9 and TRBJ1-6, is DTGVSQNPRHKITKRGQNVTFRCDPISEHNRLYWYRQTLGQGPEFLTYFQNEAQLEKSRLLSDRFSAERPKGSFSTLEIQRTEQGDSAMYLCASSFFGDYNSPLHFGNGTRLTVT.

At least ten counts were recorded for this clonotype. This sequence joins TRBV12-3 or TRBV12-4 and TRBJ1-2, with TRBD1 matching over 9 bases. V lost 7 bases and J lost 3; bases outside the gene matches: 6. The CDR3 sequence is 14 residues long. The CDR3 nucleotides are TGTGCCAGCACCCGGACAGGGGAGGACTATGGCTACACCTTC. Amino acid sequence: CASTRTGEDYGYTF.

In its sample, this clonotype was seen many times. The V gene is TRBV5-1, the J gene TRBJ1-1, with D hard to call. Trimming left V 0 bases short and J 4 bases short, with 13 bases between. This CDR3 region has 15 residues. Germline V gene lookup returns CDR1 SGHRS and CDR2 YFSETQ. CDR3 nucleotide sequence: TGCGCCAGCAGCTTGGAAGGTGCCTACGGCACTGAAGCTTTCTTT. Translated: CASSLEGAYGTEAFF.

This clonotype has ten or more counts. The J gene is TRBJ2-7, the V gene TRBV6-1, with TRBD1 identical over 9 bases. The length of the CDR3 is 16 residues. The junction had 12 bases not matched to a gene; V was cut back by 6 bases and J by 3 bases. The germline CDR1 and CDR2 sequences are MNHNS and SASEGT. CDR3 nucleotide sequence: TGTGCCAGCAGCCGTTCGGGGGACAGGGCTCTCTACGAGCAGTACTTC. It codes for CASSRSGDRALYEQYF.

This clonotype was recorded at least ten times. The chain carries TRBV20-1 and TRBJ2-5, with a possible D match to TRBD2 (6 bases). V gave up 1 base and J gave up 5 bases, with 14 bases separating them. This CDR3 comprises 14 residues. The germline gives CDR1 DFQATT, CDR2 SNEGSKA (reference sequence). CDR3 protein: CSARGGGVGETQYF. CDR3 nucleotides: TGCAGTGCTAGAGGTGGCGGGGTAGGGGAGACCCAGTACTTC.

This chain joins TRBV4-2 and TRBJ1-5, with D possibly being TRBD1 (5 bases). Trimming took 0 bases from V and 7 from J, leaving 13 bases between them. Per germline, CDR1 LGHNA and CDR2 YNFKEQ. CDR3 length: 15 amino acids. For the CDR3, the DNA is TGTGCCAGCAGCCAAGAAAGGTCAGGGAGGCAGCCCCAGCATTTT. Its protein product is CASSQERSGRQPQHF.

Regarding this clonotype: A much bigger clone sits one base away, suggesting this may be a read error. No conserved phenylalanine or tryptophan ends this CDR3, so it is likely a read error. This chain connects TRBV5-4 to TRBJ1-2; D might be TRBD1 (6 bases). From germline, CDR1 is SGHNT and CDR2 YYREEE (reference sequence). The CDR3 sequence is 14 residues long. Trimming removed 4 bases at V and 5 bases at J, with 15 bases between. CDR3 nucleotide sequence: TGTGCCAGCAGCGAACAACAGGGAGAGTATGGCTACACCTTG. Amino acids: CASSEQQGEYGYTL.

The rearrangement uses TRBV9 and TRBJ1-2; D is possibly TRBD1 (5 bases). The germline V and J ends were trimmed by 0 bases and 4 bases, with 19 bases remaining between them. This CDR3 has 17 residues. CDR1 is SGDLS and CDR2 is YYNGEE in the germline V gene. The CDR3 DNA reads as TGTGCCAGCAGCGTAGCCGAAGTTGAGGGGTACCTCTATGGCTACACCTTC. Its translation is CASSVAEVEGYLYGYTF.

The chain links TRBV7-8 to TRBJ2-1; TRBD2 matches 10 bases. The V gene end was trimmed by 6 bases and the J gene end by 7 bases; junction bases not matched to a gene: 9. The CDR3 is 15 amino acids. CDR1 and CDR2 (germline): SGHVS, FQNEAQ. The CDR3 loop is CASRGASGRRNEQFF. As DNA, the CDR3 is TGTGCCAGCAGAGGCGCTAGCGGGAGACGGAATGAGCAGTTCTTC.

This clonotype was counted ten times or more. The chain uses TRBV10-2 and TRBJ2-5, with 15 bases identical to TRBD2. Trimming took 3 bases from V and 5 from J; bases not matched to a gene: 7. CDR1 is WSHSY and CDR2 is SAAADI in the germline V gene. The CDR3 has 17 residues. CDR3 nucleotide sequence: TGCGCCAGCAGTGAAAGGACTAGCGGGGGGGTCGAGGAGACCCAGTACTTC. Encoded protein: CASSERTSGGVEETQYF.